This entry features one TCR beta chain sequence. These data are taken from a study of CD8 T cells in Susac syndrome. This CDR3 region has 17 residues. V was shortened by 0 bases and J by 8 bases, with 19 bases between the two germline ends. Germline V gene lookup returns CDR1 MGHRA and CDR2 YSYEKL. Reverse transcription of about 0.5 to 1 ug RNA was carried out with random hexamers. MiXCR, run by TCRdb on the immunoSEQ multiplex PCR reads, gives a single entry per CDR3 protein. The data show about 290,000 distinct CDR3 sequences, approximately 90% seen once. Sample: CD8+ T cells from PBMCs. V and J are TRBV4-1 and TRBJ2-2, with D maybe TRBD1 (5 bases). The sequence came from a human donor with multiple sclerosis. This chain's CDR3 is CASSQEGVAALVGELFF. CDR3 coding DNA: TGCGCCAGCAGCCAAGAAGGGGTGGCCGCGCTGGTGGGGGAGCTGTTTTTT.